This T cell receptor beta chain was sequenced during a study of blood T cell repertoires in COVID-19. For the study at large: Some COVID-19 samples were acute and others convalescent; all came from the United States, Italy and Spain. From T cells, B-cell-depleted T cells, or PBMCs came the material, which was cDNA or gDNA.

The CDR3 consists of 13 residues. V gave up 5 bases and J gave up 4 bases, with 11 bases separating them. Germline CDR1 SGHAT, CDR2 FQDESV (reference sequence). As processed by the authors: Estimates of nucleated cell counts were drawn from the amplification of reference gene primers. Method: immunoSEQ multiplex PCR; TCRdb's copy keeps in-frame clones and lacks some. For V, J and clone size, that table is used; D and trimming come from the DNA. Of under 350,000 clones listed, around 87% are singletons. This rearrangement joins TRBV11-1 to TRBJ1-2; TRBD1 might be the D (5 bases). This receptor was obtained from a man in his sixties or seventies with acute or convalescent COVID-19. Sequencing was done on a sample of peripheral blood. The CDR3 protein is CASSRVGGYGYTF. The DNA of the CDR3 is TGTGCCAGCAGCAGAGTGGGGGGCTATGGCTACACCTTC.